This TCR beta chain originates from a study of response to subunit inactivated influenza vaccine. V gave up 0 bases and J gave up 4 bases, with 6 bases separating them. Looked up from germline, CDR1 is ENHRY and CDR2 is SYGVKD. CDR3 length: 14 residues. This clonotype was picked up a small number of times. The antigen remains undetermined. TCRdb reprocessed the RT-PCR reads with MiXCR, giving one entry per CDR3 protein. In the table there are 550,000 to 600,000 distinct CDR3 sequences, approximately 12% of which are singletons. The study, taken as a whole, reports: Authors proposed each seasonal influenza vaccination draws in few new T cells.

The sequence derives from a man aged 45 to 65 who received an inactivated influenza vaccine. Here the sequenced sample was PBMCs from blood, taken on the day of vaccination. V is TRBV10-3 and J is TRBJ1-4; a weak D match, TRBD1 (6 bases). The CDR3 nucleotides read TGTGCCATCAGTGAGTCACAGGGTAATGAAAAACTGTTTTTT. Residues: CAISESQGNEKLFF.